The T cell receptor beta chain under discussion was sequenced for a study of blood T cell repertoires in COVID-19. Membership in each cohort depended on participant-reported clinical history. Methods used by the authors: Amplified reference gene primers provided the basis for estimating nucleated cell counts. Here immunoSEQ multiplex PCR was the method, and the copy in TCRdb shows in-frame clones only, minus some. Clonal size and the V and J genes are those of that table, whereas D and trimming came from the DNA. This table has roughly 300,000 clones, roughly nine tenths appearing once. The ends lost 0 bases at V and 4 bases at J; junction bases unmatched: 6. The germline gives CDR1 LGHDT, CDR2 YNNKEL (reference sequence). This CDR3 contains 16 residues.

The chain has TRBV3-1 (or the pseudogene TRBV3-2) and TRBJ2-5, with 9 bases fitting TRBD2. This clonotype originated in a woman aged 25 to 45 who had recovered from COVID-19. Sequencing was performed on PBMCs or T cells enriched from blood (not recorded which). This CDR3 is CASSQEIAGAGETQYF. The CDR3, as DNA: TGTGCCAGCAGCCAAGAGATAGCGGGGGCTGGAGAGACCCAGTACTTC.